This TCR beta chain was found in a study of T cells in Graves' hyperthyroidism and ophthalmopathy. Looking at the study overall: The initial diagnosis was the point when peripheral blood was collected, ahead of any treatment.

Germline-derived CDR1 and CDR2 are LGHDT and YNNKEL (reference sequence). This CDR3 spans 16 amino acids. After removal of 4 bases from V and 0 bases from J, the junction contained 7 bases not matched to a gene. This clonotype has at least ten counts. TCR beta CDR3 region amplification was performed from RNA transcripts. A first-round RT-PCR of the TCR CDR3 used the HTBI primer set. TCRdb itself ran the multiplex PCR reads through MiXCR, one entry per CDR3 protein. The sample holds hundreds of thousands of distinct CDR3 sequences, 20% to 25% seen once. Sample: blood. V usage is TRBV3-1 and J usage is TRBJ2-5; 8 nucleotides align to TRBD1. This TCR came from a man aged 25 to 40 with Graves' ophthalmopathy. The CDR3 DNA reads TGTGCCAGCAGCCCGGAATGGGACAGGTACCAAGAGACCCAGTACTTC. Translated, it gives CASSPEWDRYQETQYF.